This T cell receptor (beta chain) was profiled in a study of blood T cell repertoires in COVID-19. Overall study context: Samples taken during acute and convalescent COVID-19 were collected in the United States, Italy and Spain. PBMCs, B-cell-depleted T cells, or T cells were the source of the cDNA or gDNA that made up the material.

The germline V gene encodes CDR1 SGHDN and CDR2 FVKESK. The CDR3 is 16 residues long. The junction had 10 bases not matched to a gene; V was cut back by 4 bases and J by 5 bases. The Seattle patients joined while their infection was active and were tracked longitudinally afterward. Methods used by the authors: The authors estimated nucleated cell counts from reference gene primer amplification. Some clones are missing from TCRdb's copy, which holds only in-frame ones; the method was immunoSEQ multiplex PCR. The V and J calls and clone size are taken from that table; D and trimming were inferred from the DNA. The sample consists of some 520,000 clones, 89% of them appearing once.

The chain recombines TRBV14 with TRBJ1-5, with 8 positions matching TRBD1. Sequencing was carried out using peripheral blood. This receptor was taken from a man younger than 30 with COVID-19, enrolled during active disease. The CDR3 nucleotides are TGTGCCAGCAGCCCCCGGACAGGGATAGCCGATCAGCCCCAGCATTTT. Residues: CASSPRTGIADQPQHF.